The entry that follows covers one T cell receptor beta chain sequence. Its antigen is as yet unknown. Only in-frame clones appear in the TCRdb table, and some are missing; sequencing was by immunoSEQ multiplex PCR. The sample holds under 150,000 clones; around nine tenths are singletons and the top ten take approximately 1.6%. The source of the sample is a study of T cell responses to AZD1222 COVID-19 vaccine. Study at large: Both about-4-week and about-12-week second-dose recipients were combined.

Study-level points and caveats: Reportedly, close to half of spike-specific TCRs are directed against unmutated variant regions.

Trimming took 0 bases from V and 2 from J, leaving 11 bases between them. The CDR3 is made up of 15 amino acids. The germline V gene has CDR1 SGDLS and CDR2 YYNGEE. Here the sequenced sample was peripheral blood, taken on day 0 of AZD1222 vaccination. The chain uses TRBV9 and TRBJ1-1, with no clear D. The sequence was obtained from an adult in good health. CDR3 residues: CASSVGGGINTEAFF. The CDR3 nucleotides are TGTGCCAGCAGCGTAGGTGGAGGAATAAACACTGAAGCTTTCTTT.